This T cell receptor beta chain was identified during a study of CD4 T cells in relation to SARS-CoV-2 and coronaviruses. On the study more broadly: ViraFEST: roughly 9-day antigen culture of PBMCs, then TCR beta CDR3 sequencing.

TCRdb keeps only in-frame clones here, not all; method: immunoSEQ multiplex PCR. Of some 37,000 clones listed, 70% to 85% were seen once; the top ten hold less than 3.5%. Naive or memory CD4+ cells were cultured 1:1 with T cell-depleted PBMCs plus CEF. A note on this clone: The antigen remains unidentified. The germline gene is not matched at one end of the junction; a read error may be the cause.

Per germline, CDR1 SGHTA and CDR2 FQGNSA. The CDR3 runs 14 residues. V and J are TRBV7-2 and TRBJ2-1; the match to TRBD2 covers 12 bases. The sample was memory CD4+ T cells from PBMCs, cultured in vitro. This TCR came from an adult with COVID-19. CDR3 residues: CASSLAGGLNEQFF. CDR3 nucleotides: TGTGCCAGCAGCCTAGCGGGAGGGCTCAATGAGCAGTTCTTC. Full variable domain (remainder filled in from reference TRBV7-2 and TRBJ2-1): GAGVSQSPSNKVTEKGKDVELRCDPISGHTALYWYRQSLGQGLEFLIYFQGNSAPDKSGLPSDRFSAERTGGSVSTLTIQRTQQEDSAVYLCASSLAGGLNEQFFGPGTRLTVL.